Included here is one TCR beta chain sequence, with context. Its antigen is unknown. Base qualities are missing; no much larger clone stands one base away. This sample stems from a study of T cell changes during pregnancy in multiple sclerosis (dated by TCRdb to between 2018 and 2021). Broadly, across the study: Changes in the T cell repertoire over the course of pregnancy were examined in this study in women with multiple sclerosis.

The library was built by means of the immunoSEQ multiplex PCR assay. TCRdb re-hosts the immuneACCESS table, in-frame sequences only. Its copies lack some clones; in the studies checked, an unresolved V gene accounts for under half of them, and the cause for the rest is not known. Present in this sample are approximately 100,000 clones, around 94% of which were seen just once. The ten top clones hold around 1.2% of the sample. CDR1 is given as MNHEY and CDR2 as SVGAGI, both from the germline V gene. From the cysteine up to the phenylalanine, the CDR3 has a length of 15 residues. Only the CDR3 portion is preserved as DNA: 45 bases, with reading frame beginning at the first base. The germline ends are 17 bases apart after V is trimmed by 5 bases and J by 7 bases.

The chain is assembled from TRBV6-5 and TRBJ1-4; the best D guess is TRBD1, with 5 bases matching. Sample: peripheral blood, taken in the second trimester of pregnancy. This receptor was identified in a female donor with multiple sclerosis, enrolled in a pregnancy study. The CDR3 is CASSGLIGAAEKLFF. The nucleotide sequence reads TGTGCCAGCAGTGGACTAATCGGGGCTGCTGAAAAACTGTTTTTT.